This T cell receptor (beta chain) was found in a study of T cells in Graves' hyperthyroidism and ophthalmopathy. The V gene's germline CDR1 is SGDLS and CDR2 YYNGEE. The CDR3 runs to 13 residues. Between the trimmed V and J ends, which lost 0 bases and 8 bases, there was a span of 6 bases. This clonotype was counted ten times or more. There were TCR beta CDR3 regions amplified from RNA transcripts. The primer set for the first-round RT-PCR of the TCR CDR3 was HTBI. MiXCR, applied by TCRdb to the multiplex PCR reads, yields one record per CDR3 protein. The data contain under 350,000 distinct CDR3 sequences, about 14% of them singletons.

The V call is TRBV9, the J call TRBJ1-6; D is ambiguous. The sample taken for sequencing was blood. The sequence came from a woman in her 30s with Graves' hyperthyroidism that later progressed to Graves' ophthalmopathy. CDR3 sequence: CASSVDSDSPLHF. The CDR3 DNA reads as TGTGCCAGCAGCGTAGACAGCGATTCACCCCTCCACTTT.